This TCR beta chain was sequenced during a study of blood T cell repertoires in COVID-19. The CDR3 is 12 residues long. Germline CDR1 reads MNHEY; CDR2 reads SVGEGT. Trimming removed 4 bases at V and 10 bases at J, with 13 bases between. Clones were read by immunoSEQ multiplex PCR, and TCRdb kept only the in-frame ones, dropping some. Of about 200,000 clones listed, roughly 80% are singletons. The V gene is TRBV6-2 or TRBV6-3, the J gene TRBJ1-1; a possible D gene is TRBD1 (6 bases). The sample was peripheral blood. The sequence came from a woman between 40 and 55 years old with COVID-19, enrolled during active disease. CDR3 in amino acids: CASSWGPVLAFF. CDR3 coding DNA: TGTGCCAGCAGTTGGGGGCCAGTTCTAGCTTTCTTT.